This is a list of T cell receptor beta chains from one sample in a study of response to subunit inactivated influenza vaccine. A single record per CDR3 protein comes from TCRdb applying MiXCR to the RT-PCR reads. The data hold around 750,000 distinct CDR3 sequences, with around 20% observed a single time. Sequenced here: PBMCs from blood, sampled roughly 5 days after vaccination. Every receptor here comes from a man aged 50 or older who received an inactivated influenza vaccine. Both conserved end residues are part of each CDR3. The D gene is left open where the match is weak. For some rows the clone size is stated as once, few or many, or as a class when expanded; others skip it.

j_call | v_call | d_call | clone_size | cdr3_nt | cdr3_aa
TRBJ2-7 | TRBV6-5 | TRBD1 | - | TGTGCCAGCAGTTACGAGACAGGGCCTGGCTACGAGCAGTACTTC | CASSYETGPGYEQYF
TRBJ2-4 | TRBV4-1 | - | - | TGCGCCAGCAGCCAAGGTTGGTCGGGGGTTGGAGACATTCAGTACTTC | CASSQGWSGVGDIQYF
TRBJ2-1 | TRBV5-1 | TRBD2 | few | TGCGCCAGCAGCTTGGGACTAGCCCACAATGAGCAGTTCTTC | CASSLGLAHNEQFF
TRBJ2-3 | TRBV20-1 | TRBD2 | few | TGCAGTGCTAGACCCCGTTACGGGAGGGACCGCACAGATACGCAGTATTTT | CSARPRYGRDRTDTQYF
TRBJ2-1 | TRBV24-1 | - | few | TGTGCCACCAGTGATAACCTAGGGGATGAGCAGTTCTTC | CATSDNLGDEQFF
TRBJ2-5 | TRBV20-1 | - | few | TGCAGTGCTAGGGCTACCCAAGAGACCCAGTACTTC | CSARATQETQYF
TRBJ2-5 | TRBV20-1 | - | once | TGCAGTGCTGTACCCAGGGGTTTGGAGACCCAGTACTTC | CSAVPRGLETQYF
TRBJ2-2 | TRBV5-1 | TRBD1 | few | TGCGCCAGCAGCTTTCGGGACAGCTACACCGGGGAGCTGTTTTTT | CASSFRDSYTGELFF
TRBJ2-5 | TRBV4-2 | TRBD2 | - | TGTGCCAGCAGCCAAGACAGCGGGGGAGGGAAAGAGACCCAGTACTTC | CASSQDSGGGKETQYF
TRBJ2-7 | TRBV20-1 | TRBD1 | few | TGCAGTGCTAGAGGCGGACAGGGGATGAACGAGCAGTACTTC | CSARGGQGMNEQYF
TRBJ2-7 | TRBV20-1 | TRBD2 | - | TGCAGTGCTAGAGACACGCTAGCGGTTCGCCCCTACGAGCAGTACTTC | CSARDTLAVRPYEQYF
TRBJ2-7 | TRBV5-1 | - | few | TGCGCCAGCAGCACCGCGGGGGAGCAGTACTTC | CASSTAGEQYF
TRBJ1-4 | TRBV27 | TRBD1 | few | TGTGCCAGCAGCCGAAACAGGGGGCGGCTCAGTGAAAAACTGTTTTTT | CASSRNRGRLSEKLFF
TRBJ2-3 | TRBV20-1 | - | few | TGCACCGGGTGGGCCAGAACAGATACGCAGTATTTT | CTGWARTDTQYF
TRBJ2-7 | TRBV6-1 | - | - | TGTGCCAGCAGGATAAACGGACAGACCTACGAGCAGTACTTC | CASRINGQTYEQYF
TRBJ2-6 | TRBV5-1 | TRBD2 | few | TGCGCCAGCAGCGACCTAGCGGGAGTGTCCTCTGGGGCCAACGTCCTGACTTTC | CASSDLAGVSSGANVLTF
TRBJ2-7 | TRBV5-1 | - | - | TGCGCCAGCAGCTTGGGACAGGAATACTACGAGCAGTACTTC | CASSLGQEYYEQYF
TRBJ2-3 | TRBV10-3 | TRBD1 | - | TGTGCCATCAGCAAGACAGGGGGCGTCATGGATACGCAGTATTTT | CAISKTGGVMDTQYF
TRBJ2-3 | TRBV12-3/TRBV12-4 | TRBD1 | - | TGTGCCAGCAGTTTACAGAGACAGGGGCAGTATTTT | CASSLQRQGQYF
TRBJ2-7 | TRBV15 | - | - | TGTGCCACCAGCAGAGAGGCCAACTCCTACGAGCAGTACTTC | CATSREANSYEQYF
TRBJ2-5 | TRBV12-3/TRBV12-4 | TRBD2 | - | TGTGCCAGCAGCCGCGGGACTATCCAAGAGACCCAGTACTTC | CASSRGTIQETQYF
TRBJ2-2 | TRBV4-2 | - | few | TGTGCCAGCAGCCAACCAGCGGACAGTAGAACGAACACCGGGGAGCTGTTTTTT | CASSQPADSRTNTGELFF
TRBJ2-7 | TRBV5-6 | - | many | TGTGCCAGCAGCTTCTGGGGGATCGACGAGCAGTACTTC | CASSFWGIDEQYF
TRBJ2-5 | TRBV4-3 | - | - | TGCGCCAGCAGCCAAGACCGGGGGTACGAGACCCAGTACTTC | CASSQDRGYETQYF
TRBJ2-1 | TRBV4-3 | TRBD1 | - | TGCGCCAGCAGCCAAAGCCGGGACAGCTACAATGAGCAGTTCTTC | CASSQSRDSYNEQFF
TRBJ2-3 | TRBV12-3/TRBV12-4 | - | few | TGTGCCAGCGAACCGCGCAGCACAGATACGCAGTATTTT | CASEPRSTDTQYF
TRBJ2-7 | TRBV3-1 | - | many | TGTGCCAGCAGCCAAGGGGGAGAGCAGTACTTC | CASSQGGEQYF
TRBJ2-5 | TRBV28 | TRBD1 | - | TGTGCCAGCAGTTTTCTCGACAGGGGAAAGACCCAGTACTTC | CASSFLDRGKTQYF
TRBJ2-1 | TRBV7-2 | TRBD2 | - | TGTGCCAGCAGCCAACGGGGGGTCGAGCAGTTCTTC | CASSQRGVEQFF